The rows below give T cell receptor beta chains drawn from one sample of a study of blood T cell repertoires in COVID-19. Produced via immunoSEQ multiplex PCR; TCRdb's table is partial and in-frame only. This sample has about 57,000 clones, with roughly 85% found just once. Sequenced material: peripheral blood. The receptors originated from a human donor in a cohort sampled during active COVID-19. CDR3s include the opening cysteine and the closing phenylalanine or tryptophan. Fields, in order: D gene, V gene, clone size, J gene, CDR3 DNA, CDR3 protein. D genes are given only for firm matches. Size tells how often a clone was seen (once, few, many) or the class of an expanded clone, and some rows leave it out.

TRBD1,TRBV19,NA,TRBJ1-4,TGTGCCAGTAGTATAGGAATTGGCGGGACAGGAGAAAATGAAAAACTGTTTTTT,CASSIGIGGTGENEKLFF
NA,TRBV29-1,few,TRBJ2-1,TGCAGCACCCAAACCAGGGGCTCCTACAATGAGCAGTTCTTC,CSTQTRGSYNEQFF
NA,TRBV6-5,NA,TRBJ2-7,TGTGCCAGCAGTTACGGGTTGCAGGGGTTATCCGAGCAGTACTTC,CASSYGLQGLSEQYF
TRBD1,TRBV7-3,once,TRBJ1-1,TGTGCCAGCTCCGGGACAGGGGTCACTGAAGCTTTCTTT,CASSGTGVTEAFF
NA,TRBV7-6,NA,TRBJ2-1,TGTGCCAGCAGCCGGACAGCCCCCCTCCTCTACAATGAGCAGTTCTTC,CASSRTAPLLYNEQFF
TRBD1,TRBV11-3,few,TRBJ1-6,TGTGCCAGCAGCGACAGGGGAGATTCACCCCTCCACTTT,CASSDRGDSPLHF
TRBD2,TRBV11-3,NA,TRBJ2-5,TGTGCCAGCAGCTTAGTGGGAGGGTCGGGGTCGGAGACCCAGTACTTC,CASSLVGGSGSETQYF
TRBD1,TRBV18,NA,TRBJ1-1,TGTGCCAGCTCACCAGGACAGGCTGACACTGAAGCTTTCTTT,CASSPGQADTEAFF
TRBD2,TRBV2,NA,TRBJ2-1,TGTGCCAGCAGTGAAGGACTAGCGGGGGACTACAATGAGCAGTTCTTC,CASSEGLAGDYNEQFF
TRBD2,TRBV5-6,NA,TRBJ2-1,TGTGCCAGCAGAGAGGAGGGACTAGCGGGATTGGGAAATGAGCAGTTCTTC,CASREEGLAGLGNEQFF
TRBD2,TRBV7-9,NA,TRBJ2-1,TGTGCCAGCAGCCTTGGGGGGGGTGAGCAGTTCTTC,CASSLGGGEQFF
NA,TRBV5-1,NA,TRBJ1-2,TGCGCCAGCAGCTCCACAGGGAGCTATGGCTACACCTTC,CASSSTGSYGYTF
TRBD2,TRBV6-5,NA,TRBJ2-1,TGTGCCAGCAGTACTAGCGGATCTTACAATGAGCAGTTCTTC,CASSTSGSYNEQFF
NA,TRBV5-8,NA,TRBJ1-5,TGTGCCAGCAGTGAACAGTTTTATAGCAATCAGCCCCAGCATTTT,CASSEQFYSNQPQHF
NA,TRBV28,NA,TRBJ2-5,TGTGCCAGCAGTTTATACGGCAGGGGGGACCAAGAGACCCAGTACTTC,CASSLYGRGDQETQYF
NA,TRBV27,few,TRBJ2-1,TGTGCCAGCAGTTTGTTTAGAGGCAATGAGCAGTTCTTC,CASSLFRGNEQFF
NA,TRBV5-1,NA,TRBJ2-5,TGCGCCAGCAGCCGGGATGTGGGGGCCTACCAAGAGACCCAGTACTTC,CASSRDVGAYQETQYF
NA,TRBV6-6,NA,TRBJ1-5,TGTGCCAGCAGTTACGGGCGGGGCTATAGCAATCAGCCCCAGCATTTT,CASSYGRGYSNQPQHF
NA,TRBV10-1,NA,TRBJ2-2,TGCGCCAGCAGTGATACAAGGAACACCGGGGAGCTGTTTTTT,CASSDTRNTGELFF
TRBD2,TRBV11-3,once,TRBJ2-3,TGTGCCAGCAGCTCGGGGACTAGCGGTGAGGCAGATACGCAGTATTTT,CASSSGTSGEADTQYF
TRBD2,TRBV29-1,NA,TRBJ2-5,TGCAGCGTAGCGGGAGGCCAAGAGACCCAGTACTTC,CSVAGGQETQYF
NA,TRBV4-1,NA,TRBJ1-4,TGCGCCAGCAGCCAAGGAGTGAGGGGGGGTCGGGAAAAACTGTTTTTT,CASSQGVRGGREKLFF